This entry features one T cell receptor beta chain sequence. The record originates from a study of blood T cell repertoires in COVID-19. Study-wide context: T cells, B-cell-depleted T cells, or PBMCs supplied cDNA or gDNA.

Authors' data handling: The assay estimated nucleated cells by amplifying reference gene primers. Sequencing was performed with immunoSEQ multiplex PCR; in TCRdb, only in-frame clones are kept and a portion is missing. The DNA was the basis for D and trimming; V, J and clone size are from that table. The repertoire holds approximately 100,000 clones, with roughly 84% as singletons. The clonotype originates from a man in his fifties or sixties with acute or convalescent COVID-19. Sequencing input: peripheral blood.

CDR3 in DNA: TGTGCCATCAGAGGGGCCAGCGGGTCGGTCACTGAAGCTTTCTTT. Its translation is CAIRGASGSVTEAFF. The V gene is TRBV10-3, the J gene TRBJ1-1; perhaps TRBD1 as D (5 bases). The V end lost 6 bases, the J end lost 4 bases, and 18 bases lay between the germline ends. Germline CDR1 and CDR2: ENHRY and SYGVKD. The CDR3 sequence is 15 residues long.